One and the same sample provided the 13 T cell receptor beta chains below, sequenced in a study of T cell changes during pregnancy in multiple sclerosis. Clones were sequenced by immunoSEQ multiplex PCR, and TCRdb holds only the in-frame ones, with some missing. This table holds about 48,000 clones, 94% found once. The material was CD4+ T cells from peripheral blood mononuclear cells, obtained in the first trimester of pregnancy. The origin of the receptors is a female donor with multiple sclerosis, enrolled in a pregnancy study.

The V gene is TRBV7-2, the J gene TRBJ2-1; 11 nucleotides align to TRBD2. This CDR3 comprises 15 residues. Germline V gene sequence: CDR1 SGHTA, CDR2 FQGNSA. The V and J ends lost 6 bases and 4 bases, in that order; junction bases with no gene match: 5. DNA of the CDR3: TGTGCCAGCAGTTCGGGACTAGCGGCATACAATGAGCAGTTCTTC. It codes for CASSSGLAAYNEQFF.

This clone came up a few times. V usage is TRBV19 and J usage is TRBJ1-1; the D is unclear. Germline V gives CDR1 LNHDA, CDR2 SQIVND (reference sequence). This CDR3 spans 14 amino acids. V lost 8 bases and J lost 3, with 16 bases in between. In nucleotides, the CDR3 is TGTGCCAGTTCAGTAGGAGGCCAGTACACTGAAGCTTTCTTT. Protein sequence: CASSVGGQYTEAFF.

The chain recombines TRBV6-6 with TRBJ1-2; the D is unclear. V was cut by 2 bases and J by 0 bases, with 13 bases left in between. Germline loops: CDR1 MNHNY, CDR2 SVGAGI (reference sequence). This CDR3 spans 16 amino acids. The CDR3 reads CASSYLVEGANYGYTF. The CDR3 DNA follows: TGTGCCAGCAGTTACCTTGTGGAGGGAGCTAACTATGGCTACACCTTC.

This CDR3 reads CASSLVSGIQYF. The CDR3 DNA follows: TGCGCCAGCAGCTTGGTTTCAGGCATTCAGTACTTC. The rearrangement uses TRBV5-1 and TRBJ2-4, with D unresolved. The CDR3 has 12 residues. Trimming cost V 0 bases and J 9 bases, with 7 bases left between them. Germline CDR1 and CDR2: SGHRS and YFSETQ. The entire variable domain, with the rest obtained from reference TRBV5-1 and TRBJ2-4, is as follows: KAGVTQTPRYLIKTRGQQVTLSCSPISGHRSVSWYQQTPGQGLQFLFEYFSETQRNKGNFPGRFSGRQFSNSRSEMNVSTLELGDSALYLCASSLVSGIQYFGAGTRLSVL.

The chain recombines TRBV5-4 with TRBJ2-5; TRBD1 aligns across 7 bases. This CDR3 comprises 13 residues. Germline V lookup: CDR1 SGHNT, CDR2 YYREEE (reference sequence). After removal of 4 bases from V and 2 bases from J, the junction contained 2 bases not matched to a gene. In DNA form, the CDR3 reads TGTGCCAGCAGCCAGGGACAGCAAGAGACCCAGTACTTC. It is translated as CASSQGQQETQYF.

V and J are TRBV5-1 and TRBJ1-2; TRBD1 is a possible D gene (5 bases). CDR1 and CDR2 (germline): SGHRS, YFSETQ. The CDR3 spans 16 residues. The V and J ends lost 0 bases and 1 base respectively, with 13 bases between them. In DNA, the CDR3 is TGCGCCAGCAGCTTGGAACGGACCGACAGTAACTATGGCTACACCTTC. Protein product: CASSLERTDSNYGYTF.

The chain combines TRBV19 with TRBJ2-3; 10 bases are a match to TRBD2. This CDR3 has 19 residues. The V gene end was trimmed by 7 bases and the J gene end by 4 bases; junction bases not matched to a gene: 20. CDR1 LNHDA and CDR2 SQIVND come from the germline V gene (reference sequence). The CDR3 is CASTSDAPGLAGASDTQYF. Written as DNA, the CDR3 is TGTGCCAGTACCTCAGACGCCCCCGGGCTAGCGGGGGCCTCAGATACGCAGTATTTT.

The V and J genes are TRBV18 and TRBJ2-7, with D perhaps matching TRBD1 (7 bases). Germline CDR1 reads KGHSH; CDR2 reads LQKENI. Trimming removed 6 bases from V and 5 bases from J, with 14 bases in between. CDR3 size: 13 residues. Here the CDR3 reads CASSPQGGHEQYF. The CDR3 DNA follows: TGTGCCAGCTCTCCTCAGGGGGGCCACGAGCAGTACTTC.

The V gene is TRBV6-4, the J gene TRBJ1-6, with D perhaps matching TRBD1 (5 bases). The germline CDR1 and CDR2 sequences are MRHNA and SNTAGT. The length of the CDR3 is 15 residues. V gave up 0 bases and J gave up 5 bases, with 8 bases separating them. The CDR3 DNA reads TGTGCCAGCAGTGACTCAGGGGTAGATAATTCACCCCTCCACTTT. Its protein product is CASSDSGVDNSPLHF.

The rearrangement uses TRBV27 and TRBJ2-1, with D possibly matching TRBD2 (5 bases). The CDR3 sequence is 16 residues long. With 5 bases removed from V and 0 bases from J, the gap between germline ends came to 14 bases. The V gene's germline CDR1 is MNHEY and CDR2 SMNVEV (reference sequence). The chain's CDR3 is CASSIHRGNSYNEQFF. Here the CDR3 DNA reads TGTGCCAGCAGTATCCATCGGGGAAACTCCTACAATGAGCAGTTCTTC.

This CDR3 reads CASSLGRASQETQYF. DNA of the CDR3: TGCGCCAGCAGCTTGGGCCGAGCCTCACAAGAGACCCAGTACTTC. The V and J genes are TRBV5-1 and TRBJ2-5, with D unresolved. Trimming pared 0 bases from V and 2 bases from J, leaving 11 bases between. Per the germline V gene, CDR1 is SGHRS and CDR2 is YFSETQ. This CDR3 comprises 15 residues. Supplemented by reference TRBV5-1 and TRBJ2-5, the full variable domain reads KAGVTQTPRYLIKTRGQQVTLSCSPISGHRSVSWYQQTPGQGLQFLFEYFSETQRNKGNFPGRFSGRQFSNSRSEMNVSTLELGDSALYLCASSLGRASQETQYFGPGTRLLVL.

The V gene is TRBV25-1, the J gene TRBJ1-2; 7 nucleotides match TRBD1. Germline CDR1 is MGHDK and CDR2 is SYGVNS. This CDR3 region has 14 residues. The V segment lost 1 base and the J segment 11 bases; nucleotides outside the gene matches: 10. This chain's CDR3 is CASSESWTGALYTF. The CDR3, as DNA: TGTGCCAGCAGTGAATCCTGGACAGGAGCGCTTTACACCTTC.

The gene calls are TRBV19 and TRBJ1-4, with 11 bases lining up with TRBD1. The CDR3 is 14 amino acids. Germline lookup yields CDR1 LNHDA and CDR2 SQIVND (reference sequence). The V and J ends lost 6 bases and 15 bases, in that order; junction bases with no gene match: 12. The CDR3 DNA reads TGTGCCAGTAGGCGGACAGGGGGCGCAGAGATTGTGTTTTTT. Its translation is CASRRTGGAEIVFF.